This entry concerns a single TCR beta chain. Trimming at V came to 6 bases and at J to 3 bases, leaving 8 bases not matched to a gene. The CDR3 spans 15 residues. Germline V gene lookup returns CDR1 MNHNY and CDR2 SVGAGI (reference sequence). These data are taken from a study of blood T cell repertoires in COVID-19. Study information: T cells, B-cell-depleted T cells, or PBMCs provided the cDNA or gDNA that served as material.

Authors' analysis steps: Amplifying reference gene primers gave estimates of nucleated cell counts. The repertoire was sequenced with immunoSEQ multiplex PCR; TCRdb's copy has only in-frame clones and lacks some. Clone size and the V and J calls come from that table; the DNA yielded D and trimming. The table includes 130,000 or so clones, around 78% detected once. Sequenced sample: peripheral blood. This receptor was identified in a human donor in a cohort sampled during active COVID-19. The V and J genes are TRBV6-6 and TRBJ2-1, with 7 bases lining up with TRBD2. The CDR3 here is CASSHRDYLYNEQFF. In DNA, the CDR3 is TGTGCCAGCAGCCACCGGGACTACCTCTACAATGAGCAGTTCTTC.